The T cell receptor beta chain under discussion was sequenced for a study of blood T cell repertoires in COVID-19. Sequenced by immunoSEQ multiplex PCR; TCRdb stores in-frame clones only, minus some. The sample yields nearly 350,000 clones, about 88% seen once. The CDR3 consists of 14 residues. The ends were cut back, 8 bases at V and 4 bases at J, with 12 bases in the middle. The germline V gene has CDR1 SNHLY and CDR2 FYNNEI. The specimen was peripheral blood. The genes are TRBV2 and TRBJ1-6; D ambiguous. This clonotype was obtained from a woman aged 70 to 79 with COVID-19, enrolled during active disease. The CDR3 spells CASLRRTYNSPLHF. The CDR3 DNA sequence: TGTGCCAGCTTGAGACGGACTTATAATTCACCCCTCCACTTT.